One and the same sample provided the 6 T cell receptor beta chains below, sequenced in a study of cytomegalovirus exposure and HLA in healthy donors. This PCR relied on a set of 60 Vbeta primers and 13 Jbeta primers. Measured with immunoSEQ multiplex PCR; TCRdb has only the in-frame clones, and not every one. Of about 140,000 clones listed, 70% were seen once; the top ten hold 2.1%. Sequencing input: PBMCs. These receptor sequences come from a woman in her fifties or sixties in good health and CMV-seropositive.

V gene TRBV28 combines with J gene TRBJ2-1; 12 bases fit TRBD2. This CDR3 has 16 amino acids. J gave up 5 bases and V 3 bases, and 5 bases lay outside the gene matches. Germline V gives CDR1 MDHEN, CDR2 SYDVKM. Here the CDR3 reads CASSLPSGRADNEQFF. CDR3 DNA: TGTGCCAGCAGTTTGCCTAGCGGGAGGGCCGACAATGAGCAGTTCTTC.

This chain joins TRBV10-3 and TRBJ2-7; 13 nucleotides agree with TRBD2. This CDR3 is built from 17 residues. V was pared by 2 bases and J by 5 bases, with 9 bases of the junction left unmatched. The germline CDR1 and CDR2 sequences are ENHRY and SYGVKD. The CDR3 here is CAISEGSGLAGVNEQYF. CDR3 sequence (DNA): TGTGCCATCAGTGAGGGATCCGGACTAGCGGGAGTGAACGAGCAGTACTTC.

The chain joins TRBV28 to TRBJ1-1, with D perhaps matching TRBD1 (5 bases). Trimming shortened V by 4 bases and J by 3 bases, and 21 bases separated the two germline ends. Germline lookup yields CDR1 MDHEN and CDR2 SYDVKM. The CDR3 runs 17 residues. CDR3 sequence reads: CASSSPTDPRMHTEAFF. The CDR3 nucleotides read TGTGCCAGCAGTTCCCCGACAGACCCCCGCATGCACACTGAAGCTTTCTTT.

The chain carries TRBV27 and TRBJ1-5; D may be TRBD1 (6 bases). This CDR3 is 18 amino acids long. The germline V gene has CDR1 MNHEY and CDR2 SMNVEV (reference sequence). Trimming left V 2 bases short and J 1 base short, with 18 bases between. CDR3 sequence (DNA): TGTGCCAGCAGTTTAGGGACACGGAAAACCTTGAGCAATCAGCCCCAGCATTTT. Translation: CASSLGTRKTLSNQPQHF.

A word on this clone: One end of the junction varies from germline; a read error may be responsible. The genes are TRBV28 and TRBJ2-4, with D possibly matching TRBD1 (7 bases). The CDR3 is 16 residues long. Per germline, CDR1 MDHEN and CDR2 SYDVKM. The CDR3 region is CASRLGTVLARNIQYF. The CDR3 bases are TGTGCCAGCAGACTCGGGACAGTACTAGCCAGAAACATTCAGTACTTC. Full variable domain (outside the CDR3, taken from reference TRBV28 and TRBJ2-4): DVKVTQSSRYLVKRTGEKVFLECVQDMDHENMFWYRQDPGLGLRLIYFSYDVKMKEKGDIPEGYSVSREKKERFSLILESASTNQTSMYLCASRLGTVLARNIQYFGAGTRLSVL.

By proportion, this clone is medium-sized. The rearrangement uses TRBV11-2 and TRBJ2-7; 7 bases agree with TRBD1. The CDR3 has 15 residues. CDR1 is SGHAT, CDR2 FQNNGV, per germline. Trimming took 4 bases from V and 3 from J; bases not matched to a gene: 9. CDR3 nucleotides: TGTGCCAGCAGCTCTATCGAGACAGGGATCTACGAGCAGTACTTC. This gives the protein CASSSIETGIYEQYF.